The next 15 T cell receptor beta chains were all read from a single sample in a study of OX40 agonist ivuxolimab in advanced cancers. Only in-frame clones appear in the TCRdb table, and some are missing; sequencing was by immunoSEQ multiplex PCR. The sample has 70,000 or so clones; around 84% are singletons. Sequenced here: CD4+ or CD8+ T cells sorted from blood, sampled in a trial of the OX40 agonist ivuxolimab. The receptors were sampled from an adult with an advanced solid tumor such as melanoma, head and neck, liver or kidney cancer.

The chain joins TRBV6-1 to TRBJ2-3, with D hard to call. V dropped 6 bases and J dropped 2 bases, with 6 bases sitting between them. The germline V gene encodes CDR1 MNHNS and CDR2 SASEGT. This CDR3 is built from 12 residues. The CDR3 nucleotides read TGTGCCAGCAGCGGGTTCACAGATACGCAGTATTTT. Translated, it gives CASSGFTDTQYF.

This clone was counted only a few times. V and J are TRBV5-1 and TRBJ2-1; no clear D gene. V dropped 0 bases and J dropped 5 bases, with 9 bases sitting between them. CDR3 length: 14 amino acids. The germline CDR1 and CDR2 sequences are SGHRS and YFSETQ. In DNA form, the CDR3 reads TGCGCCAGCAGCTTGGTGGCAGCAGACAATGAGCAGTTCTTC. Its protein product is CASSLVAADNEQFF.

The V gene is TRBV18, the J gene TRBJ2-3, with no clear D. Germline loops: CDR1 KGHSH, CDR2 LQKENI. The CDR3 totals 13 residues. With 5 bases removed from V and 2 bases from J, the gap between germline ends came to 8 bases. The CDR3, as DNA: TGTGCCAGCTCATCGGGCCTCACAGATACGCAGTATTTT. It codes for CASSSGLTDTQYF.

The V gene is TRBV2, the J gene TRBJ1-4; D ambiguous. Deletions cut 7 bases from V and 8 bases from J, with 20 bases between. Germline CDR1 SNHLY, CDR2 FYNNEI. This CDR3 comprises 15 residues. The CDR3 coding sequence is TGTGCCAGCAAAGGGTCTACAGCTATACGGGAAAAACTGTTTTTT. It is translated as CASKGSTAIREKLFF. Filled out from reference TRBV2 and TRBJ1-4, the complete variable domain reads EPEVTQTPSHQVTQMGQEVILRCVPISNHLYFYWYRQILGQKVEFLVSFYNNEISEKSEIFDDQFSVERPDGSNFTLKIRSTKLEDSAMYFCASKGSTAIREKLFFGSGTQLSVL.

CDR3 amino acids: CASSVGLAGQGRQETQYF. CDR3 in DNA: TGTGCCAGTAGTGTGGGACTAGCGGGACAAGGGCGCCAAGAGACCCAGTACTTC. V gene TRBV19 combines with J gene TRBJ2-5, with 13 nucleotides matching TRBD2. The V gene's germline CDR1 is LNHDA and CDR2 SQIVND (reference sequence). The CDR3 spans 18 residues. Losses at the gene ends were 5 bases for V and 1 base for J; bases not matched to a gene: 10.

The chain uses TRBV6-6 and TRBJ2-5; D may correspond to TRBD1 or TRBD2 (6 bases each). The germline CDR1 and CDR2 sequences are MNHNY and SVGAGI (reference sequence). V was trimmed by 6 bases and J by 5 bases, leaving 16 bases between them. The CDR3 consists of 14 residues. The CDR3 is CASRLLGGPETQYF. The CDR3, as DNA: TGTGCCAGCAGACTACTTGGGGGGCCGGAGACCCAGTACTTC.

The CDR3 sequence: CASSLGRSGANVLTF. The DNA for the CDR3 is TGTGCCAGCAGTTTGGGCCGCTCTGGGGCCAACGTCCTGACTTTC. This sequence joins TRBV28 and TRBJ2-6; D remains ambiguous. Germline CDR1 MDHEN, CDR2 SYDVKM. V lost 3 bases and J lost 0, with 6 bases in between. CDR3 length: 15 residues.

This chain connects TRBV5-1 to TRBJ2-7, with 7 nucleotides matching TRBD1. V lost 1 base to trimming and J lost 0 bases; unmatched junction nucleotides: 1. The length of the CDR3 is 14 residues. Germline V CDR1 and CDR2: SGHRS, YFSETQ. As DNA, the CDR3 is TGCGCCAGCAGCTTGTCAGGGGGCTCCTACGAGCAGTACTTC. Encoded protein: CASSLSGGSYEQYF.

This sequence joins TRBV7-3 and TRBJ2-5; D possibly uses TRBD1 or TRBD2 (6 bases each). V was cut by 5 bases and J by 2 bases, with 15 bases left in between. This CDR3 spans 15 amino acids. Germline CDR1 reads SGHTA; CDR2 reads FQGTGA. The CDR3 bases are TGTGCCAGCAGCCGATCAATAGGGGGGCAAGAGACCCAGTACTTC. This codes for CASSRSIGGQETQYF.

In this sample, this clone turned up a few times. The V and J genes are TRBV5-5 and TRBJ1-1; perhaps TRBD1 as D (6 bases). V lost 4 bases, J lost 10 bases, and 20 bases lay in between. This CDR3 contains 14 residues. The V gene's germline CDR1 is SGHKS and CDR2 YYEKEE (reference sequence). Here the CDR3 reads CASSPEGGHSLAFF. The DNA of the CDR3 is TGTGCCAGCAGCCCCGAGGGGGGACACTCGCTAGCTTTCTTT.

This chain links TRBV7-9 with TRBJ2-7; D ambiguous. This CDR3 region has 13 residues. Germline V lookup: CDR1 SEHNR, CDR2 FQNEAQ (reference sequence). V gave up 2 bases and J gave up 3 bases, with 8 bases separating them. The CDR3: CASSLTDNYEQYF. The CDR3 region has the DNA TGTGCCAGCAGCTTAACCGACAACTACGAGCAGTACTTC.

The J gene is TRBJ1-1, the V gene TRBV19; D is ambiguous. Between the trimmed V and J ends, which lost 6 bases and 7 bases, there was a span of 18 bases. The length of the CDR3 is 14 residues. Germline-derived CDR1 and CDR2 are LNHDA and SQIVND (reference sequence). The CDR3 protein is CASRNQLLTNEAFF. The DNA of the CDR3 is TGTGCCAGTAGGAATCAACTCCTGACTAATGAAGCTTTCTTT.

This clone is a singleton in its sample. The gene calls are TRBV28 and TRBJ1-3; TRBD1 matches 8 bases. V lost 4 bases and J lost 0; bases outside the gene matches: 5. The CDR3 has 16 amino acids. From germline, CDR1 is MDHEN and CDR2 SYDVKM. This CDR3 is CASSSGQGVSGNTIYF. CDR3 nucleotide sequence: TGTGCCAGCAGTTCCGGACAGGGTGTCTCTGGAAACACCATATATTTT.

V usage is TRBV7-2 and J usage is TRBJ1-1; 7 nucleotides align to TRBD1. The CDR3 spans 15 residues. The germline gives CDR1 SGHTA, CDR2 FQGNSA. V was pared by 5 bases and J by 4 bases, with 10 bases of the junction left unmatched. The CDR3 DNA is TGTGCCAGCAGCCTCCAGGACAGGAGGATCACTGAAGCTTTCTTT. It encodes CASSLQDRRITEAFF.

On this clone itself: Just one base apart from a much larger clone, this may be a read error. This chain joins TRBV5-4 and TRBJ1-2; tentative D call: TRBD1 (6 bases). Germline V CDR1 and CDR2: SGHNT, YYREEE (reference sequence). The CDR3 has 16 residues. The V end was cut by 4 bases, the J end by 4 bases, with 20 bases between. In DNA form, the CDR3 reads TGTGCCAGCAGCCCACGGACAGAGCTCGGAGGCTATGGCTACACCTTC. It encodes CASSPRTELGGYGYTF.